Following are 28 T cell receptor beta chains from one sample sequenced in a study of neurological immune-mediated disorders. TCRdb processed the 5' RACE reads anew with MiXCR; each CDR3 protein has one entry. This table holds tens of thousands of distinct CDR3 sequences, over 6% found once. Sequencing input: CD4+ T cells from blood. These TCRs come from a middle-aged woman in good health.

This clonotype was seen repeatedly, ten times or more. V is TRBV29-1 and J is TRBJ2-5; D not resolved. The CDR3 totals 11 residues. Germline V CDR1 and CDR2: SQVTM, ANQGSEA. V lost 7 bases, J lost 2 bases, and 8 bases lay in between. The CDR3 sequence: CSAGEQETQYF. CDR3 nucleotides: TGCAGCGCGGGTGAGCAAGAGACCCAGTACTTC.

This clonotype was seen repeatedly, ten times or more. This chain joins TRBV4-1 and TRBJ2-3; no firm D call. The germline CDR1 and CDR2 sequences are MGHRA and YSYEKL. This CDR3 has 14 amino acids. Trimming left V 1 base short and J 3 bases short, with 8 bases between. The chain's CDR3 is CASSQAPTTDTQYF. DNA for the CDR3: TGCGCCAGCAGCCAAGCCCCTACGACAGATACGCAGTATTTT.

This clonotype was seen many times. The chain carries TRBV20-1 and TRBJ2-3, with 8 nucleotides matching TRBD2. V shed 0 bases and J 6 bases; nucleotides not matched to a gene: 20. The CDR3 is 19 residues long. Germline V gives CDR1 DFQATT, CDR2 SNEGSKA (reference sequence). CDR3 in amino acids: CSARDRGREGQSYLDTQYF. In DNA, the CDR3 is TGCAGTGCTAGAGATCGAGGACGGGAGGGCCAGTCATATCTTGATACGCAGTATTTT.

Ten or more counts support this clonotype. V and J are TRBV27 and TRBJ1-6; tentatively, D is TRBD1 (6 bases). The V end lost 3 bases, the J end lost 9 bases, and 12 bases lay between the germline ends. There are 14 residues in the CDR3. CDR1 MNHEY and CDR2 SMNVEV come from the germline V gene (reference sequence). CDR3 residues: CASSFARGRSPLHF. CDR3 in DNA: TGTGCCAGCAGTTTCGCCAGGGGACGTTCACCCCTCCACTTT.

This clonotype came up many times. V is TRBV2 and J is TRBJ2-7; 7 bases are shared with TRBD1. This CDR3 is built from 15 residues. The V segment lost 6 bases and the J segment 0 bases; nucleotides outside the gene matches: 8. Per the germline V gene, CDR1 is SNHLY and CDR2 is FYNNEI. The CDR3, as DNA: TGTGCCAGCAGACCGACAGGGAGAGGCTCCTACGAGCAGTACTTC. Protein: CASRPTGRGSYEQYF.

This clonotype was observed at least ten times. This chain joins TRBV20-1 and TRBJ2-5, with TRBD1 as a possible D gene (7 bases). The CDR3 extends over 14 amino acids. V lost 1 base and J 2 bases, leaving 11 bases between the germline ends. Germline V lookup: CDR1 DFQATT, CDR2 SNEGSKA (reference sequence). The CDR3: CSARGSGGQETQYF. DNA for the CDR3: TGCAGTGCTAGAGGGTCAGGGGGGCAAGAGACCCAGTACTTC.

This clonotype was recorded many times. In nucleotides, the CDR3 is TGTGCCAGCAGCACCCAGACAGGGATCAATGAGCAGTTCTTC. It is translated as CASSTQTGINEQFF. V gene TRBV9 combines with J gene TRBJ2-1; 7 bases agree with TRBD1. CDR1 and CDR2 (germline): SGDLS, YYNGEE. CDR3 length: 14 residues. J gave up 6 bases and V 4 bases, and 7 bases lay outside the gene matches. Full variable domain (rest looked up from reference TRBV9 and TRBJ2-1): DSGVTQTPKHLITATGQRVTLRCSPRSGDLSVYWYQQSLDQGLQFLIQYYNGEERAKGNILERFSAQQFPDLHSELNLSSLELGDSALYFCASSTQTGINEQFFGPGTRLTVL.

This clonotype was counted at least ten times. CDR3 region: CSVDSGANVLTF. The CDR3 nucleotides read TGCAGCGTTGATTCTGGGGCCAACGTCCTGACTTTC. The chain couples TRBV29-1 to TRBJ2-6, with D unclear. Germline values: CDR1 SQVTM, CDR2 ANQGSEA. V dropped 3 bases and J dropped 1 base, with 1 base sitting between them. This CDR3 spans 12 amino acids.

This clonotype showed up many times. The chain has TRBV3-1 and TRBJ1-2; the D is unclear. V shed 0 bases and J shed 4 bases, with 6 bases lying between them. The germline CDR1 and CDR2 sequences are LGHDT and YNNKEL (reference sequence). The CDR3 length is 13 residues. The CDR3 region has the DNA TGTGCCAGCAGCCAAGACACAGCCTATGGCTACACCTTC. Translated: CASSQDTAYGYTF.

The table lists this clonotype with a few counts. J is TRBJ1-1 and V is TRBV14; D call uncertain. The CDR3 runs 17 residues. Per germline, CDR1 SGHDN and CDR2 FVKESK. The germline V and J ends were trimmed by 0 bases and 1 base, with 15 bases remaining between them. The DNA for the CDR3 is TGTGCCAGCAGCCAAGAATATATGGGCTTGTCGAACACTGAAGCTTTCTTT. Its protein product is CASSQEYMGLSNTEAFF. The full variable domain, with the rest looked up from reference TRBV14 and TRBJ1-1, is EAGVTQFPSHSVIEKGQTVTLRCDPISGHDNLYWYRRVMGKEIKFLLHFVKESKQDESGMPNNRFLAERTGGTYSTLKVQPAELEDSGVYFCASSQEYMGLSNTEAFFGQGTRLTVV.

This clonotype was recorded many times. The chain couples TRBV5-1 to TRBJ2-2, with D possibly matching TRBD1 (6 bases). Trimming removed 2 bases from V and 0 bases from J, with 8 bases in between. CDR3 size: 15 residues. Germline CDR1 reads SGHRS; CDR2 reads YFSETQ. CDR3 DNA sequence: TGCGCCAGCAGCTTAGGACAGACGAACACCGGGGAGCTGTTTTTT. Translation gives CASSLGQTNTGELFF.

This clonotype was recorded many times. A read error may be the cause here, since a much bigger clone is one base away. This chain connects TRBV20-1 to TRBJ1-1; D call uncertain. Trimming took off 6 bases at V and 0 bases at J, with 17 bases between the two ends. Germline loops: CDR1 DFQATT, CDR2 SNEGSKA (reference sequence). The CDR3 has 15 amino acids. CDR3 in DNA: TGCAGTGCCAGACGGGGTCCACTTATGAACACTGAAGCTTTCTTT. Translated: CSARRGPLMNTEAFF.

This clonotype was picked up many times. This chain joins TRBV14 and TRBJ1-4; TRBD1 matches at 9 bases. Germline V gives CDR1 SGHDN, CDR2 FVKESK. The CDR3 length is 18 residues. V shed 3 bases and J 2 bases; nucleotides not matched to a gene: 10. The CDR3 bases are TGTGCCAGCAGCCACCCGGGACAGGGAGGGACGACTAATGAAAAACTGTTTTTT. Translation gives CASSHPGQGGTTNEKLFF. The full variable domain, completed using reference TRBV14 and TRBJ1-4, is EAGVTQFPSHSVIEKGQTVTLRCDPISGHDNLYWYRRVMGKEIKFLLHFVKESKQDESGMPNNRFLAERTGGTYSTLKVQPAELEDSGVYFCASSHPGQGGTTNEKLFFGSGTQLSVL.

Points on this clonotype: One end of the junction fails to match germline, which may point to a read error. The CDR3 loop is CANSLVDRTRTPLNQPQHF. CDR3 in DNA: TGTGCCAACAGTCTGGTTGACAGGACCCGTACACCGCTCAATCAGCCCCAGCATTTT. This chain uses TRBV28 with TRBJ1-5; perhaps TRBD1 as D (6 bases). The CDR3 spans 19 residues. In germline, CDR1 is MDHEN, CDR2 SYDVKM. The entire variable domain, with the rest obtained from reference TRBV28 and TRBJ1-5, is as follows: DVKVTQSSRYLVKRTGEKVFLECVQDMDHENMFWYRQDPGLGLRLIYFSYDVKMKEKGDIPEGYSVSREKKERFSLILESASTNQTSMYLCANSLVDRTRTPLNQPQHFGDGTRLSIL.

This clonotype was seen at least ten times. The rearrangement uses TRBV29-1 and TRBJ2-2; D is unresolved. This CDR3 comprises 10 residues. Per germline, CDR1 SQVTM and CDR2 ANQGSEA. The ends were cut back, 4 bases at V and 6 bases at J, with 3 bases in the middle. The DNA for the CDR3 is TGCAGCGTTGGGTCCGGGGAGCTGTTTTTT. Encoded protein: CSVGSGELFF.

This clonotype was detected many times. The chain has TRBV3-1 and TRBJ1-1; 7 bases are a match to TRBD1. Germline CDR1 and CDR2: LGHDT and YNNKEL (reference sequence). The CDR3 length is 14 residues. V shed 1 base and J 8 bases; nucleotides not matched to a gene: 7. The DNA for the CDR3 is TGTGCCAGCAGCCAAGGCCTGGCAGGGGGGGAAGCTTTCTTT. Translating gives CASSQGLAGGEAFF.

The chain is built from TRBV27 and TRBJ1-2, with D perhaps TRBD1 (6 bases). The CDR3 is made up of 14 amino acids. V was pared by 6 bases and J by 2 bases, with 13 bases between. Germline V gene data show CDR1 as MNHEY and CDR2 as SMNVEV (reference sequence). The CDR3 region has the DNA TGTGCCAGCAGAACTAACAGGGCGAACTATGGCTACACCTTC. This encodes CASRTNRANYGYTF.

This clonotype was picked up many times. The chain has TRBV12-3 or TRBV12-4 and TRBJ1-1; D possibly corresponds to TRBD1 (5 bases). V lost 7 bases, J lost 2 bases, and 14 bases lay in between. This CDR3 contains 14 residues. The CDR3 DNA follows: TGTGCCAGCACCACTTCAGGGCCTAACACTGAAGCTTTCTTT. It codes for CASTTSGPNTEAFF.

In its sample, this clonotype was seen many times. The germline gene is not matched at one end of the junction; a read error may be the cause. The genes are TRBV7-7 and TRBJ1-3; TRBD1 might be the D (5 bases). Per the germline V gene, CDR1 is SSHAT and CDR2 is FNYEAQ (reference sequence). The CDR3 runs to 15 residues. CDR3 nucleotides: TGTGCTAGCAGCTTAGCGCTGGCGCGGGGGAACACCATATATTTT. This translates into CASSLALARGNTIYF.

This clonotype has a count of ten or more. CDR3 protein: CASSLRGYSGAFF. The CDR3 region has the DNA TGTGCCAGCAGTTTGCGGGGGTACTCGGGGGCTTTCTTT. V usage is TRBV28 and J usage is TRBJ1-1; weak D call: TRBD1 (5 bases). Per germline, CDR1 MDHEN and CDR2 SYDVKM. The CDR3 loop spans 13 amino acids. V lost 3 bases and J lost 11, with 16 bases in between.

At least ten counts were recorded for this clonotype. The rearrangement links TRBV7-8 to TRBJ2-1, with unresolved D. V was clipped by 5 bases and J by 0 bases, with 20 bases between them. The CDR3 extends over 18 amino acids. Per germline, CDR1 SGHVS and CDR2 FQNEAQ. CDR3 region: CASSPSDGISSSYNEQFF. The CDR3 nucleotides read TGTGCCAGCAGCCCATCGGACGGAATCTCAAGCTCCTACAATGAGCAGTTCTTC.

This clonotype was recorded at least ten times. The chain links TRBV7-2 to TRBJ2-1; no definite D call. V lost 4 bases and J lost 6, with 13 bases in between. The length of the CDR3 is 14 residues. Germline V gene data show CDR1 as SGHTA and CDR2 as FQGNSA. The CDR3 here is CASSYFQAGNEQFF. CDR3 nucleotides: TGTGCCAGCAGCTACTTTCAGGCCGGCAATGAGCAGTTCTTC.

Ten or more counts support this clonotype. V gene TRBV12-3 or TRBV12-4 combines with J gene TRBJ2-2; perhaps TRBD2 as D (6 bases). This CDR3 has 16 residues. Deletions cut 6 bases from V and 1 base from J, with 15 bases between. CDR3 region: CASRPRGGKNTGELFF. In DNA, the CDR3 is TGTGCCAGCAGACCCCGCGGCGGGAAGAACACCGGGGAGCTGTTTTTT.

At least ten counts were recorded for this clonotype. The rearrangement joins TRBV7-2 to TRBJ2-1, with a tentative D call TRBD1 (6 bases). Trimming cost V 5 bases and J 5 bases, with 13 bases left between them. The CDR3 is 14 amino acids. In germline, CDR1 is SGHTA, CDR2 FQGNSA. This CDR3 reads CASSRQGPDNEQFF. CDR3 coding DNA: TGTGCCAGCAGCCGTCAGGGGCCGGACAATGAGCAGTTCTTC. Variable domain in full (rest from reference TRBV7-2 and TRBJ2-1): GAGVSQSPSNKVTEKGKDVELRCDPISGHTALYWYRQSLGQGLEFLIYFQGNSAPDKSGLPSDRFSAERTGGSVSTLTIQRTQQEDSAVYLCASSRQGPDNEQFFGPGTRLTVL.

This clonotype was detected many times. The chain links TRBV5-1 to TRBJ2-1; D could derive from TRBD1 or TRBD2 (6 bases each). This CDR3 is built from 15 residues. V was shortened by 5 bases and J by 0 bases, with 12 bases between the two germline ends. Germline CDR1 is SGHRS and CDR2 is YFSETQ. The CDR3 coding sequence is TGCGCCAGCAGTTCCGAGGGGGGCTCCTACAATGAGCAGTTCTTC. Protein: CASSSEGGSYNEQFF.

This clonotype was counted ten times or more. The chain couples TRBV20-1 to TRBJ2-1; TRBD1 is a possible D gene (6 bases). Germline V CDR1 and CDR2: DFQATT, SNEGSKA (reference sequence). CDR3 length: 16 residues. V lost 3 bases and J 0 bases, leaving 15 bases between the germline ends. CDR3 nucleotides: TGCAGTGCTAGGGGATATAGAGGGGGCTCCTACAATGAGCAGTTCTTC. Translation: CSARGYRGGSYNEQFF.

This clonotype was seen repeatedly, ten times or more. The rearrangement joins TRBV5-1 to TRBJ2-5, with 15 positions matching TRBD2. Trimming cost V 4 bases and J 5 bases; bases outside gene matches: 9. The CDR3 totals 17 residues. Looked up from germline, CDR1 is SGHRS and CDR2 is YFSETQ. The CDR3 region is CASSRRGLAGGWETQYF. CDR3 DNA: TGCGCCAGCAGCCGTCGGGGACTAGCGGGAGGATGGGAGACCCAGTACTTC.

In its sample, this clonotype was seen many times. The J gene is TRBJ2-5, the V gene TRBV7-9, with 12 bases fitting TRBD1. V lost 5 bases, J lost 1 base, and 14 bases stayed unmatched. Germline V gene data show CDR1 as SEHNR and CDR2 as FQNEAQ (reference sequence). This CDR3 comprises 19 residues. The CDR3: CASSRPTTGTGGSQETQYF. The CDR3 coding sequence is TGTGCCAGCAGCCGACCTACCACCGGGACAGGGGGCTCCCAAGAGACCCAGTACTTC.